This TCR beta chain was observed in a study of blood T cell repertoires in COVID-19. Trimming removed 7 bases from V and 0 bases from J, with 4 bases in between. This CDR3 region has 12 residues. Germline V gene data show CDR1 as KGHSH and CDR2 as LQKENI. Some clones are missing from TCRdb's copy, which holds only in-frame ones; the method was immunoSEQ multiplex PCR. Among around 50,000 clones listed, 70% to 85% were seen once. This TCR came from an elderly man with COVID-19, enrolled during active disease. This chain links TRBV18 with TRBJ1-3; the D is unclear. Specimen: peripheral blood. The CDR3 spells CASFFSGNTIYF. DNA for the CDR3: TGTGCCAGCTTCTTCTCTGGAAACACCATATATTTT.